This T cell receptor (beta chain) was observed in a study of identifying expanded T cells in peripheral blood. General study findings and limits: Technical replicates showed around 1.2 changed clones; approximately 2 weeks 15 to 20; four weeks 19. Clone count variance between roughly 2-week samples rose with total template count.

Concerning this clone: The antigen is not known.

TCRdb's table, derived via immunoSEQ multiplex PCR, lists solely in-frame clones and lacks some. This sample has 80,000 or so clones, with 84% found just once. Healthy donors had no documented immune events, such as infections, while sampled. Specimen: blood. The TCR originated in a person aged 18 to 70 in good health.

The CDR3 reads CASTKDRRYGYTF. CDR3 nucleotide sequence: TGTGCCAGCACTAAGGATCGTCGCTATGGCTACACCTTC. This chain links TRBV6-5 with TRBJ1-2; D is ambiguous. Trimming took off 7 bases at V and 4 bases at J, with 13 bases between the two ends. The germline V gene has CDR1 MNHEY and CDR2 SVGAGI. This CDR3 is built from 13 residues.